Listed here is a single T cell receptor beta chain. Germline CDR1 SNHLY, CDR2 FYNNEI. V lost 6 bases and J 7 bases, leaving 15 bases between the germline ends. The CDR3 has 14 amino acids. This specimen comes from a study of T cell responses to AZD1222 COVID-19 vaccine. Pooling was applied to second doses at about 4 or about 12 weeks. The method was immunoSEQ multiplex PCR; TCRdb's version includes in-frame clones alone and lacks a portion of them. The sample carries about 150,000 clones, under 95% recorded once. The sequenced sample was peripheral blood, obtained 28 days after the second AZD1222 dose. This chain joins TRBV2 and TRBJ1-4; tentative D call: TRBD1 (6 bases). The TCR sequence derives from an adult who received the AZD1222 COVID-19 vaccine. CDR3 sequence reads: CASREQGSGEKLFF. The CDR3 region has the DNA TGTGCCAGCAGAGAACAGGGATCGGGTGAAAAACTGTTTTTT.